This T cell receptor beta chain was obtained from a study of identical twins. The germline CDR1 and CDR2 sequences are MNHEY and SVGEGT. Deletions cut 0 bases from V and 9 bases from J, with 12 bases between. The CDR3 has 14 residues. A single record per CDR3 protein comes from TCRdb applying MiXCR to the 5' RACE reads. The repertoire has under 300,000 distinct CDR3 sequences, 12% of them found once; the top ten carry roughly 3.7%. This clonotype was picked up many times. Its target is not known. Broader study findings: It was possible that invariant MAIT and iNKT cells partly confounded the zero-insertion analyses. For cord blood, abundant beta clonotypes had fewer insertions, unlike memory repertoires, which showed none.

This sample also belongs to another study, concerning yellow fever vaccine responses in identical twins. That publication notes: The T cell response to vaccination in identical twins was reportedly partly convergent and partly personalized.

Input material: memory (CD45RO+) T cells sorted from blood. The source of this sequence is a woman aged 18-29 years in good health. This chain uses TRBV6-2 or TRBV6-3 with TRBJ2-1, with D tentatively TRBD2 (5 bases). The CDR3 sequence is CASSYSTTFSEQFF. CDR3 DNA sequence: TGTGCCAGCAGTTACTCGACTACCTTCTCTGAGCAGTTCTTC.